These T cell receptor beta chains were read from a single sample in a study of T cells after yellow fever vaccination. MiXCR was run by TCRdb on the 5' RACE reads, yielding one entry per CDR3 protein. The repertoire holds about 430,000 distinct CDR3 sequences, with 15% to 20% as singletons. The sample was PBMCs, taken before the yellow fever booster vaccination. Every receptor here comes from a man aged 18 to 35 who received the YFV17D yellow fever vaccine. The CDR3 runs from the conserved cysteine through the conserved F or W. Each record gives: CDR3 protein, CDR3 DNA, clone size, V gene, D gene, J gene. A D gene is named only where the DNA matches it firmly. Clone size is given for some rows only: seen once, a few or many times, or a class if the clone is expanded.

cdr3_aa: CASSSYRGIGETQYF; cdr3_nt: TGTGCCAGCAGTTCATACAGGGGAATAGGAGAGACCCAGTACTTC; clone_size: NA; v_call: TRBV7-2; d_call: TRBD1; j_call: TRBJ2-5
cdr3_aa: CASRARGGNSPLHF; cdr3_nt: TGTGCCAGCAGGGCCAGGGGTGGGAATTCACCCCTCCACTTT; clone_size: once; v_call: TRBV2; d_call: NA; j_call: TRBJ1-6
cdr3_aa: CASSEGASPNYGYTF; cdr3_nt: TGTGCCAGCAGCGAAGGGGCCAGTCCTAACTATGGCTACACCTTC; clone_size: few; v_call: TRBV7-3; d_call: NA; j_call: TRBJ1-2
cdr3_aa: CASISTDRPKEAFF; cdr3_nt: TGTGCCAGCATCAGCACCGACAGGCCGAAGGAAGCTTTCTTT; clone_size: NA; v_call: TRBV12-3/TRBV12-4; d_call: NA; j_call: TRBJ1-1
cdr3_aa: CSAYTVYSNQPQHF; cdr3_nt: TGCAGTGCGTATACAGTTTATAGCAATCAGCCCCAGCATTTT; clone_size: few; v_call: TRBV20-1; d_call: NA; j_call: TRBJ1-5
cdr3_aa: CASSPPWNTEAFF; cdr3_nt: TGTGCCAGCAGCCCACCCTGGAACACTGAAGCTTTCTTT; clone_size: once; v_call: TRBV11-2; d_call: NA; j_call: TRBJ1-1
cdr3_aa: CASRKKGVYEQYF; cdr3_nt: TGTGCCAGCAGGAAGAAGGGGGTTTACGAGCAGTACTTC; clone_size: NA; v_call: TRBV6-5; d_call: NA; j_call: TRBJ2-7
cdr3_aa: CASSQDDRAGSPLHF; cdr3_nt: TGCGCCAGCAGCCAAGATGACAGGGCGGGCTCACCCCTCCACTTT; clone_size: NA; v_call: TRBV4-3; d_call: TRBD1; j_call: TRBJ1-6
cdr3_aa: CASSLDAYRDITEAFF; cdr3_nt: TGTGCCAGCAGCTTAGATGCGTACAGGGATATCACTGAAGCTTTCTTT; clone_size: NA; v_call: TRBV7-2; d_call: NA; j_call: TRBJ1-1
cdr3_aa: CASSLDPGQGRGELFF; cdr3_nt: TGCGCCAGCAGCTTGGACCCGGGACAGGGACGCGGGGAGCTGTTTTTT; clone_size: NA; v_call: TRBV5-1; d_call: TRBD1; j_call: TRBJ2-2
cdr3_aa: CASSLWGTGGYQPQHF; cdr3_nt: TGTGCCAGCAGCTTATGGGGGACAGGGGGTTATCAGCCCCAGCATTTT; clone_size: NA; v_call: TRBV7-2; d_call: TRBD1; j_call: TRBJ1-5
cdr3_aa: CATSRSRGGTVDTQYF; cdr3_nt: TGTGCCACCAGCAGATCCCGAGGGGGCACAGTAGATACGCAGTATTTT; clone_size: NA; v_call: TRBV15; d_call: TRBD1; j_call: TRBJ2-3
cdr3_aa: CASSFTSEAEQFF; cdr3_nt: TGTGCCAGCAGTTTTACTAGCGAGGCTGAGCAGTTCTTC; clone_size: NA; v_call: TRBV7-9; d_call: TRBD2; j_call: TRBJ2-1
cdr3_aa: CASSQGRYRQPYEQYF; cdr3_nt: TGTGCCAGCAGCCAAGGAAGATACAGGCAGCCCTACGAGCAGTACTTC; clone_size: few; v_call: TRBV4-2; d_call: NA; j_call: TRBJ2-7
cdr3_aa: CASSPRQGLHEQYF; cdr3_nt: TGTGCCAGCAGCCCACGACAGGGGCTCCACGAGCAGTACTTC; clone_size: few; v_call: TRBV7-2; d_call: TRBD1; j_call: TRBJ2-7
cdr3_aa: CASSPRSGTGVGYTF; cdr3_nt: TGTGCCAGCAGCCCGAGAAGCGGGACAGGGGTGGGCTACACCTTC; clone_size: many; v_call: TRBV7-3; d_call: TRBD1; j_call: TRBJ1-2
cdr3_aa: CASSPLPSSNQPQHF; cdr3_nt: TGCGCCAGCAGCCCCCTCCCGTCGAGCAATCAGCCCCAGCATTTT; clone_size: NA; v_call: TRBV4-1; d_call: NA; j_call: TRBJ1-5
cdr3_aa: CASSLAAQGNGYTF; cdr3_nt: TGTGCCAGCAGCTTAGCGGCACAGGGGAATGGCTACACCTTC; clone_size: NA; v_call: TRBV7-2; d_call: TRBD1; j_call: TRBJ1-2
cdr3_aa: CASSRQYNEQFF; cdr3_nt: TGTGCCAGCAGTCGACAGTACAATGAGCAGTTCTTC; clone_size: NA; v_call: TRBV12-3/TRBV12-4; d_call: NA; j_call: TRBJ2-1
cdr3_aa: CASSLVGTGGSNTEAFF; cdr3_nt: TGTGCCAGCAGCTTAGTAGGGACAGGGGGATCTAACACTGAAGCTTTCTTT; clone_size: NA; v_call: TRBV7-2; d_call: TRBD1; j_call: TRBJ1-1
cdr3_aa: CASSQVWRGPHEQYF; cdr3_nt: TGCGCCAGCAGCCAAGTTTGGAGGGGTCCCCACGAGCAGTACTTC; clone_size: few; v_call: TRBV4-3; d_call: NA; j_call: TRBJ2-7
cdr3_aa: CATSDGRVQFF; cdr3_nt: TGTGCCACCAGTGACGGCCGGGTGCAGTTCTTC; clone_size: NA; v_call: TRBV24-1; d_call: NA; j_call: TRBJ2-1
cdr3_aa: CASVAMGRTDTQYF; cdr3_nt: TGCGCCAGCGTGGCGATGGGGCGTACAGATACGCAGTATTTT; clone_size: few; v_call: TRBV5-1; d_call: NA; j_call: TRBJ2-3
cdr3_aa: CASSTFQTDVQETQYF; cdr3_nt: TGTGCCAGTAGTACCTTCCAGACAGACGTCCAAGAGACCCAGTACTTC; clone_size: NA; v_call: TRBV19; d_call: NA; j_call: TRBJ2-5
cdr3_aa: CASSYSRTPNTEAFF; cdr3_nt: TGTGCCAGCAGTTACTCACGGACACCTAACACTGAAGCTTTCTTT; clone_size: few; v_call: TRBV6-5; d_call: NA; j_call: TRBJ1-1
cdr3_aa: CASSLAHRVSNQPQHF; cdr3_nt: TGTGCCAGCAGCTTGGCTCACAGGGTTAGCAATCAGCCCCAGCATTTT; clone_size: NA; v_call: TRBV5-5; d_call: NA; j_call: TRBJ1-5
cdr3_aa: CATEMTGNTEAFF; cdr3_nt: TGTGCCACCGAGATGACAGGGAACACTGAAGCTTTCTTT; clone_size: NA; v_call: TRBV10-3; d_call: NA; j_call: TRBJ1-1
cdr3_aa: CSVGRQGADGYTF; cdr3_nt: TGCAGCGTTGGCCGACAGGGGGCCGATGGCTACACCTTC; clone_size: NA; v_call: TRBV29-1; d_call: TRBD1; j_call: TRBJ1-2
cdr3_aa: CSGLSGTGELFF; cdr3_nt: TGCAGCGGACTTTCGGGCACCGGGGAGCTGTTTTTT; clone_size: few; v_call: TRBV29-1; d_call: NA; j_call: TRBJ2-2
cdr3_aa: CASASGTGEQFF; cdr3_nt: TGCGCGTCGGCTAGCGGGACAGGTGAGCAGTTCTTC; clone_size: few; v_call: TRBV20-1; d_call: NA; j_call: TRBJ2-1
cdr3_aa: CASKRSPADEQFF; cdr3_nt: TGTGCCAGCAAGAGGTCCCCGGCGGATGAGCAGTTCTTC; clone_size: NA; v_call: TRBV2; d_call: NA; j_call: TRBJ2-1
cdr3_aa: CSARANAGGYTF; cdr3_nt: TGCAGTGCTAGAGCTAATGCGGGTGGCTACACCTTC; clone_size: few; v_call: TRBV20-1; d_call: NA; j_call: TRBJ1-2
cdr3_aa: CASSHPSGVKEQFF; cdr3_nt: TGTGCCAGCAGCCACCCGTCGGGGGTGAAGGAGCAGTTCTTC; clone_size: few; v_call: TRBV3-1; d_call: NA; j_call: TRBJ2-1
cdr3_aa: CASSLALRETQYF; cdr3_nt: TGCGCCAGCAGCTTAGCCCTGCGAGAGACCCAGTACTTC; clone_size: many; v_call: TRBV5-1; d_call: NA; j_call: TRBJ2-5
cdr3_aa: CASSLVGGASTEAFF; cdr3_nt: TGTGCCAGCAGCTTGGTGGGGGGGGCGTCGACTGAAGCTTTCTTT; clone_size: NA; v_call: TRBV5-6; d_call: NA; j_call: TRBJ1-1
cdr3_aa: CASSHGKRGYTF; cdr3_nt: TGTGCCAGCAGCCACGGAAAGAGGGGCTACACCTTC; clone_size: NA; v_call: TRBV4-2; d_call: NA; j_call: TRBJ1-2
cdr3_aa: CSASGGAEGEETQYF; cdr3_nt: TGCAGTGCTAGTGGTGGCGCGGAGGGGGAAGAGACCCAGTACTTC; clone_size: NA; v_call: TRBV20-1; d_call: NA; j_call: TRBJ2-5
cdr3_aa: CASSQERGGNEQFF; cdr3_nt: TGCGCCAGCAGCCAAGAACGGGGGGGGAATGAGCAGTTCTTC; clone_size: few; v_call: TRBV4-3; d_call: TRBD2; j_call: TRBJ2-1
cdr3_aa: CASGGQTTDTQYF; cdr3_nt: TGTGCCAGCGGGGGACAGACGACAGATACGCAGTATTTT; clone_size: few; v_call: TRBV9; d_call: TRBD1; j_call: TRBJ2-3
cdr3_aa: CASSSETGLIETQYF; cdr3_nt: TGTGCCAGCAGCTCCGAGACGGGACTAATAGAGACCCAGTACTTC; clone_size: NA; v_call: TRBV7-6; d_call: TRBD2; j_call: TRBJ2-5
cdr3_aa: CASSGDLNYGYTF; cdr3_nt: TGTGCCAGCAGTGGCGACCTTAACTATGGCTACACCTTC; clone_size: NA; v_call: TRBV6-1; d_call: NA; j_call: TRBJ1-2
cdr3_aa: CASSLTSGVKSTDTQYF; cdr3_nt: TGTGCCAGCAGCTTGACTAGCGGGGTGAAAAGCACAGATACGCAGTATTTT; clone_size: few; v_call: TRBV7-9; d_call: TRBD2; j_call: TRBJ2-3
cdr3_aa: CASRGPGNTIYF; cdr3_nt: TGTGCCAGCAGGGGGCCTGGAAACACCATATATTTT; clone_size: NA; v_call: TRBV7-9; d_call: NA; j_call: TRBJ1-3
cdr3_aa: CSARAIPGQGVSPEETQYF; cdr3_nt: TGCAGTGCTAGGGCAATCCCGGGACAGGGGGTATCCCCAGAAGAGACCCAGTACTTC; clone_size: NA; v_call: TRBV20-1; d_call: TRBD1; j_call: TRBJ2-5
cdr3_aa: CASSHVIRDSFGANVLTF; cdr3_nt: TGTGCCAGCAGCCATGTAATCCGGGACAGCTTTGGGGCCAACGTCCTGACTTTC; clone_size: NA; v_call: TRBV7-9; d_call: TRBD1; j_call: TRBJ2-6
cdr3_aa: CASSLTPGLVHNEQFF; cdr3_nt: TGTGCCAGCAGTTTAACCCCGGGGCTAGTACACAATGAGCAGTTCTTC; clone_size: NA; v_call: TRBV28; d_call: NA; j_call: TRBJ2-1
cdr3_aa: CASSFKGADTQYF; cdr3_nt: TGTGCCAGCAGCTTCAAGGGCGCAGATACGCAGTATTTT; clone_size: NA; v_call: TRBV7-2; d_call: NA; j_call: TRBJ2-3
cdr3_aa: CASSESNREETQYF; cdr3_nt: TGCGCCAGCAGTGAGTCTAACAGGGAAGAGACCCAGTACTTC; clone_size: NA; v_call: TRBV10-2; d_call: NA; j_call: TRBJ2-5
cdr3_aa: CASSPPDYNEQFF; cdr3_nt: TGTGCCAGCAGCCCCCCCGACTACAATGAGCAGTTCTTC; clone_size: few; v_call: TRBV7-2; d_call: NA; j_call: TRBJ2-1
cdr3_aa: CASSENGPGGYTF; cdr3_nt: TGTGCCAGCAGTGAAAACGGACCCGGGGGCTACACCTTC; clone_size: few; v_call: TRBV6-1; d_call: NA; j_call: TRBJ1-2
cdr3_aa: CASSLAGEGEAFF; cdr3_nt: TGTGCCAGCAGCTTAGCAGGGGAAGGTGAAGCTTTCTTT; clone_size: few; v_call: TRBV7-9; d_call: NA; j_call: TRBJ1-1
cdr3_aa: CASSPRGRGEAFF; cdr3_nt: TGTGCCAGCAGCCCTAGGGGGCGAGGTGAAGCTTTCTTT; clone_size: many; v_call: TRBV9; d_call: TRBD1; j_call: TRBJ1-1
cdr3_aa: CASSSGQVDEQYF; cdr3_nt: TGTGCCAGCAGTTCGGGACAGGTAGACGAGCAGTACTTC; clone_size: many; v_call: TRBV12-3/TRBV12-4; d_call: TRBD1; j_call: TRBJ2-7
cdr3_aa: CASSFPPGTQGADTQYF; cdr3_nt: TGCGCCAGCAGCTTCCCCCCCGGGACGCAAGGGGCAGATACGCAGTATTTT; clone_size: many; v_call: TRBV5-1; d_call: NA; j_call: TRBJ2-3
cdr3_aa: CASSLARGATSVDTQYF; cdr3_nt: TGTGCCAGCAGTTTAGCGCGTGGGGCCACGTCAGTAGATACGCAGTATTTT; clone_size: many; v_call: TRBV12-3/TRBV12-4; d_call: NA; j_call: TRBJ2-3
cdr3_aa: CASSPTRAGDQPQHF; cdr3_nt: TGCGCCAGCAGCCCCACCAGGGCAGGGGATCAGCCCCAGCATTTT; clone_size: few; v_call: TRBV4-1; d_call: NA; j_call: TRBJ1-5
cdr3_aa: CATSDPTQGGGAFF; cdr3_nt: TGTGCCACCAGTGACCCAACTCAAGGGGGGGGAGCTTTCTTT; clone_size: few; v_call: TRBV24-1; d_call: NA; j_call: TRBJ1-1
cdr3_aa: CASSDSINYGYTF; cdr3_nt: TGTGCCAGCAGTGACAGCATTAACTATGGCTACACCTTC; clone_size: NA; v_call: TRBV5-4; d_call: NA; j_call: TRBJ1-2
cdr3_aa: CASRGTGGLVNQPQHF; cdr3_nt: TGTGCCAGCAGAGGTACAGGGGGCCTCGTCAATCAGCCCCAGCATTTT; clone_size: NA; v_call: TRBV2; d_call: TRBD1; j_call: TRBJ1-5